This entry describes one T cell receptor (beta chain). As to treatment: 15 to 20 received Ad26.COV2.S at low or high dose, single or two shots; five or six received placebo; per-sample allocation not given. Following the first vaccine or placebo injection, samples were taken on day 63. This specimen comes from a study of Ad26.COV2.S vaccination and SARS-CoV-2 variants. Overall study context: Once or twice, 56 days apart, Ad26.COV2.S was delivered intramuscularly.

V was pared by 3 bases and J by 6 bases, with 3 bases of the junction left unmatched. This CDR3 has 13 amino acids. Germline V lookup: CDR1 KGHDR, CDR2 SFDVKD. The table came from immunoSEQ multiplex PCR; TCRdb's copy has only in-frame clones and leaves some out. Of fewer than 400,000 clones listed, roughly 88% are singletons. The chain combines TRBV24-1 with TRBJ1-1; 7 bases align to TRBD1. The TCR originated in a person aged 18-60 years who received the Ad26.COV2.S COVID-19 vaccine or a placebo. The sample was peripheral blood, taken in a trial of Ad26.COV2.S vaccine versus placebo. The CDR3 protein is CATSDRDSPEAFF. Written as DNA, the CDR3 is TGTGCCACCAGTGATAGGGACAGCCCTGAAGCTTTCTTT.